The 2 T cell receptor beta chains below all came from one sample that was sequenced in a study of CXCR3-negative and CXCR3-positive naive CD8 T cells (dated by TCRdb to about 2019). The instrument was a NextSeq 550. The Human TCR Profiling Kit (MiLaboratory) was used to prepare UMI-labeled 5' RACE TRB cDNA libraries. TCRdb reprocessed the raw reads; every CDR3 protein sequence is a single record, and DNA is not supplied. The sample table records 40,000 to 50,000 distinct CDR3 sequences. The ten largest make up around 2.5% of the sample. Input material: naive CXCR3- CD8+ T cells from blood. The sample's cell subset or site, from its label and the paper: CD45RO-CCR7+CD27+CD95- naive CD8+ T cells lacking CXCR3 (TNR3-). The receptors were gathered from a human donor in good health. Some clones in this sample may be carry-over from other donors' samples.

This chain links TRBV7-8 with TRBJ2-5; TCRdb's assignment of TRBD2 cannot be checked, as there is no DNA. The germline gives CDR1 SGHVS, CDR2 FQNEAQ. The CDR3 has 15 residues. The CDR3 reads CASSLGAGGEETQYF. Full variable domain (rest looked up from reference TRBV7-8 and TRBJ2-5): GAGVSQSPRYKVAKRGQDVALRCDPISGHVSLFWYQQALGQGPEFLTYFQNEAQLDKSGLPSDRFFAERPEGSVSTLKIQRTQQEDSAVYLCASSLGAGGEETQYFGPGTRLLVL.

This chain's CDR3 is CASSWTFSGSYEQYF. V is TRBV5-1 and J is TRBJ2-7; the TCRdb D gene call, TRBD2, has no DNA to confirm it. The CDR3 consists of 15 residues. Germline V lookup: CDR1 SGHRS, CDR2 YFSETQ.